A selection of T cell receptor beta chains follows, all from one sample in a study of blood T cell repertoires in COVID-19. The method was immunoSEQ multiplex PCR; TCRdb's version includes in-frame clones alone and lacks a portion of them. The table has roughly 240,000 clones, approximately 85% seen once; the top ten hold less than 6.5%. The sequenced sample was peripheral blood. These receptors all come from a man between 50 and 59 years old with COVID-19, enrolled during active disease. Each CDR3 is given with its conserved first and last residue. The order of the fields is V gene, J gene, clone size, D gene, CDR3 protein, CDR3 DNA. A D gene is named only where the DNA matches it firmly. Size tells how often a clone was seen (once, few, many) or the class of an expanded clone, and some rows leave it out.

TRBV7-8,TRBJ2-2,NA,NA,CASSWYTGLSLYGELFF,TGTGCCAGCAGCTGGTATACAGGGCTCTCTCTGTACGGGGAGCTGTTTTTT
TRBV6-2/TRBV6-3,TRBJ2-7,NA,TRBD2,CASSPGLAGVYEQYF,TGTGCCAGCAGCCCGGGACTAGCGGGGGTCTACGAGCAGTACTTC
TRBV2,TRBJ1-2,NA,TRBD1,CASRRQGYYGYTF,TGTGCCAGCAGACGACAGGGCTACTATGGCTACACCTTC
TRBV28,TRBJ2-7,NA,TRBD2,CASSPGQGRAGGHYEQYF,TGTGCCAGCAGTCCAGGACAGGGTCGAGCGGGGGGGCACTACGAGCAGTACTTC
TRBV7-8,TRBJ1-1,few,TRBD1,CASSPWTGATNTEAFF,TGTGCCAGCAGCCCCTGGACAGGGGCCACGAACACTGAAGCTTTCTTT
TRBV29-1,TRBJ2-3,NA,TRBD2,CSVGWASGGTAQYF,TGCAGCGTGGGATGGGCTAGCGGGGGTACGGCGCAGTATTTT
TRBV4-2,TRBJ1-5,NA,TRBD1,CASSQGQGLNQPQHF,TGTGCCAGCAGCCAAGGACAGGGGCTTAATCAGCCCCAGCATTTT
TRBV7-9,TRBJ1-4,NA,NA,CASSLGLQGYEKLFF,TGTGCCAGCAGCTTAGGATTACAGGGATATGAAAAACTGTTTTTT
TRBV3-1/TRBV3-2,TRBJ1-4,once,NA,CASSQDLGASGEKLFF,TGTGCCAGCAGCCAAGATCTAGGAGCATCTGGTGAAAAACTGTTTTTT
TRBV5-1,TRBJ1-2,NA,TRBD1,CASSLGNTGVGDYGYTF,TGCGCCAGCAGCTTGGGGAACACAGGGGTCGGGGACTATGGCTACACCTTC
TRBV29-1,TRBJ1-1,NA,NA,CSVEEGGTEAFF,TGCAGCGTTGAAGAGGGGGGCACTGAAGCTTTCTTT
TRBV19,TRBJ2-5,once,TRBD1,CASSISRTGGETQYF,TGTGCCAGTAGTATATCCCGGACAGGGGGCGAGACCCAGTACTTC
TRBV7-3,TRBJ1-1,NA,NA,CASSQGGWNTEAFF,TGTGCCAGCAGCCAAGGCGGGTGGAACACTGAAGCTTTCTTT
TRBV4-1,TRBJ2-2,NA,NA,CASSHPTSNTGELFF,TGCGCCAGCAGCCATCCGACTAGTAACACCGGGGAGCTGTTTTTT
TRBV19,TRBJ2-1,NA,TRBD2,CASSMVYSGGANEQFF,TGTGCCAGTAGTATGGTTTATAGCGGGGGGGCAAATGAGCAGTTCTTC
TRBV7-6,TRBJ2-5,NA,NA,CASSPSVAEGQETQYF,TGTGCCAGCAGCCCTTCGGTTGCGGAGGGGCAAGAGACCCAGTACTTC
TRBV23-1,TRBJ2-2,NA,TRBD1,CASSQRYRGRMSTGELFF,TGCGCCAGCAGTCAACGATACAGGGGACGTATGAGCACCGGGGAGCTGTTTTTT
TRBV12-5,TRBJ2-3,NA,NA,CASGMGRGAQTDTQYF,TGTGCTAGTGGGATGGGTCGGGGGGCACAGACAGATACGCAGTATTTT
TRBV5-6,TRBJ1-5,once,TRBD1,CASSLEDRGVDPLNQPQHF,TGTGCCAGCAGCTTGGAAGACAGGGGGGTGGACCCCCTCAATCAGCCCCAGCATTTT
TRBV29-1,TRBJ2-1,NA,NA,CSALGGNEQFF,TGCAGCGCCCTCGGGGGCAATGAGCAGTTCTTC
TRBV25-1,TRBJ1-4,few,NA,CASSELKGDGEKLFF,TGTGCCAGCAGTGAATTAAAAGGGGATGGTGAAAAACTGTTTTTT
TRBV9,TRBJ2-1,once,TRBD2,CASSVAGGGTVSGNEQFF,TGTGCCAGCAGCGTAGCTGGGGGGGGGACCGTCTCGGGCAATGAGCAGTTCTTC
TRBV14,TRBJ1-2,NA,NA,CASSQGRTGPYGYTF,TGTGCCAGCAGCCAAGGGAGAACAGGGCCCTATGGCTACACCTTC
TRBV18,TRBJ1-3,NA,TRBD1,CASSPSGQVSGNTIYF,TGTGCCAGCTCACCATCCGGACAGGTCTCTGGAAACACCATATATTTT
TRBV5-1,TRBJ1-3,NA,TRBD1,CASSAGTGGGNTIYF,TGCGCCAGCAGCGCGGGGACAGGCGGGGGAAACACCATATATTTT
TRBV19,TRBJ2-5,few,NA,CASSANRETQYF,TGTGCCAGTAGTGCCAATAGAGAGACCCAGTACTTC